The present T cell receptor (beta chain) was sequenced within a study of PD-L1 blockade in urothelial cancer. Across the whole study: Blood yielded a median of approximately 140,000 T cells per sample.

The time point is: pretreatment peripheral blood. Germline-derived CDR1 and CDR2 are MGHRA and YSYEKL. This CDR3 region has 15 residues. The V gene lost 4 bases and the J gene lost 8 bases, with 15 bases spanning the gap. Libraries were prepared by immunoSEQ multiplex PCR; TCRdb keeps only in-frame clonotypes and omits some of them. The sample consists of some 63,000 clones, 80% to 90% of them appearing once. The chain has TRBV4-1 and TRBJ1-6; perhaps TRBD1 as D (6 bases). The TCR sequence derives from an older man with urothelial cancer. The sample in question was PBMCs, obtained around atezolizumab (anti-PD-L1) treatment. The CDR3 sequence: CASSPRTAEDSPLHF. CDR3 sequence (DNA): TGCGCCAGCAGCCCTAGGACAGCCGAAGATTCACCCCTCCACTTT.